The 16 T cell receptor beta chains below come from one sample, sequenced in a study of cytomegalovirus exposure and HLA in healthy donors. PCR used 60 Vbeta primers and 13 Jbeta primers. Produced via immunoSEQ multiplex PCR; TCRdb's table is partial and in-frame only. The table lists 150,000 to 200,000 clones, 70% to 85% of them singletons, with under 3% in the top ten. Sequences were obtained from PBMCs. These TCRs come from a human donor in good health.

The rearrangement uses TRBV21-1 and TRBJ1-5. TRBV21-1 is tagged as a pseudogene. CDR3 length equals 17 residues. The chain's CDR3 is CASSPYKREKRNQPQHF. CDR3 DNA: TGTGCCAGCAGCCCATACAAGAGGGAGAAACGAAATCAGCCCCAGCATTTT.

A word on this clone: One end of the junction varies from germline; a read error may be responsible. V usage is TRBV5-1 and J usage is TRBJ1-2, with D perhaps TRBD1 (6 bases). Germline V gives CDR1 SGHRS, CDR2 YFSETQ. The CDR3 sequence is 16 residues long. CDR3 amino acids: CASSFSGGGGGYGYPF. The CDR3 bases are TGCGCCAGCAGCTTCAGCGGGGGGGGCGGCGGCTATGGCTACCCCTTC.

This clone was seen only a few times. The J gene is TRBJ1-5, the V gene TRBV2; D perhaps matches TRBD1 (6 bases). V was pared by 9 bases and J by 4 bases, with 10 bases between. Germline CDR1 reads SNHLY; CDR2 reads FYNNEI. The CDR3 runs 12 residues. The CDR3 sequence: CARGAGNQPQHF. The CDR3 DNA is TGTGCCAGGGGGGCAGGGAATCAGCCCCAGCATTTT.

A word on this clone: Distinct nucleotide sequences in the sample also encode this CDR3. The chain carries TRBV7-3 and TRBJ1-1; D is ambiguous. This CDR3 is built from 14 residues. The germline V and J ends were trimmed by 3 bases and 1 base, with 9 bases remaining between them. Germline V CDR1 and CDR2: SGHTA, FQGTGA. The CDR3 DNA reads TGTGCCAGCAGCTTCGGACGGGAGAACACTGAAGCTTTCTTT. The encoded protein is CASSFGRENTEAFF.

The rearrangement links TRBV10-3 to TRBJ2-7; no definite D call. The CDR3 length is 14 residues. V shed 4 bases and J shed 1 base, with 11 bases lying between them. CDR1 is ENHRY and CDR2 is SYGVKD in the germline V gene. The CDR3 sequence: CAISVSSLSYEQYF. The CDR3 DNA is TGTGCCATCAGTGTTAGCAGTTTATCCTACGAGCAGTACTTC.

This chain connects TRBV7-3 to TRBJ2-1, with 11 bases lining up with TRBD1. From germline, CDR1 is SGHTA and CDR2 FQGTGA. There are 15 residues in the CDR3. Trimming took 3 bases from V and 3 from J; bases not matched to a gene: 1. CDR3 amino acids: CASSLDRGHYNEQFF. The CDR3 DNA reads TGTGCCAGCAGCTTGGACAGGGGGCACTACAATGAGCAGTTCTTC.

DNA of the CDR3: TGTGCCTGGAGTGTCTTGAGGGTAGGGGAGACCCAGTACTTC. Its translation is CAWSVLRVGETQYF. This chain joins TRBV30 and TRBJ2-5, with a weak D call TRBD2 (5 bases). Germline V CDR1 and CDR2: GTSNPN, SVGIG (reference sequence). This CDR3 contains 14 residues. The ends were cut back, 0 bases at V and 5 bases at J, with 13 bases in the middle.

CDR3: CASSPGFGVADTQYF. The CDR3 bases are TGTGCCAGCAGCCCAGGGTTCGGAGTAGCAGATACGCAGTATTTT. The chain carries TRBV7-2 and TRBJ2-3; maybe TRBD1 (5 bases). V lost 5 bases and J lost 4, with 16 bases in between. The CDR3 loop spans 15 amino acids. Germline CDR1 is SGHTA and CDR2 is FQGNSA.

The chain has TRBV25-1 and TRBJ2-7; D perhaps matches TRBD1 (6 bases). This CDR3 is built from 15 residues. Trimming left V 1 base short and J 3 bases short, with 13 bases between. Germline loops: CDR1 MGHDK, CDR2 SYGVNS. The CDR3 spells CASSESRGIHYEQYF. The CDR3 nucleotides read TGTGCCAGCAGTGAATCGAGGGGGATCCACTACGAGCAGTACTTC.

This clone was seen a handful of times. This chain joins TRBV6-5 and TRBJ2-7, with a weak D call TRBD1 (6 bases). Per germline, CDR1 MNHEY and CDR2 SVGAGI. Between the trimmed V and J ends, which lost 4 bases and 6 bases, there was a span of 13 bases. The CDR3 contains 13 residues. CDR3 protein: CASSLGGNCEQYF. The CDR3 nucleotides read TGTGCCAGCAGTTTAGGGGGTAACTGCGAGCAGTACTTC.

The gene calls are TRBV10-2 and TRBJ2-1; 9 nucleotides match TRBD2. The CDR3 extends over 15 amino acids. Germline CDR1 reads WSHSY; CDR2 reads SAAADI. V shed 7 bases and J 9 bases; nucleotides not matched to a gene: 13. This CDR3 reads CASKEAGGPLAEQFF. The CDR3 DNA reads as TGCGCCAGCAAGGAGGCGGGGGGGCCTCTCGCTGAGCAGTTCTTC.

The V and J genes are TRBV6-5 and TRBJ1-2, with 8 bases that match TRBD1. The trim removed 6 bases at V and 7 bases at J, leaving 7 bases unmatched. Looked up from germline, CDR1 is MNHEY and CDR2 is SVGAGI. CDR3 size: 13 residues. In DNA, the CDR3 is TGTGCCAGCAGCCGACAGGGGTTGGGTGGCTACACCTTC. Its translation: CASSRQGLGGYTF.

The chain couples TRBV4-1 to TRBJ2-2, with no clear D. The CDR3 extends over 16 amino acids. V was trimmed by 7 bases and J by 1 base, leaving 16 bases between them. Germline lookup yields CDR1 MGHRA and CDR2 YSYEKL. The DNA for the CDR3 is TGCGCCAGCACCCCCTTTTTTCGTCGGAACACCGGGGAGCTGTTTTTT. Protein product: CASTPFFRRNTGELFF.

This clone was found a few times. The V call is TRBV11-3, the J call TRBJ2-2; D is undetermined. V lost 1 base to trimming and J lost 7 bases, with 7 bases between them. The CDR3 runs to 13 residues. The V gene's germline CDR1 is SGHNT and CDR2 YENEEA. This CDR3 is CASSLVRFGELFF. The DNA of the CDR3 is TGTGCCAGCAGCTTAGTGCGGTTCGGGGAGCTGTTTTTT.

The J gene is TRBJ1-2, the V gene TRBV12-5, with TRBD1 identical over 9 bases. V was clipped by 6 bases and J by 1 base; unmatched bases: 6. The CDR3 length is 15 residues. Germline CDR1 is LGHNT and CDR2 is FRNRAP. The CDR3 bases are TGTGCTAGTGGCCCCTCGGGACAGGGTAACTATGGCTACACCTTC. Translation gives CASGPSGQGNYGYTF.

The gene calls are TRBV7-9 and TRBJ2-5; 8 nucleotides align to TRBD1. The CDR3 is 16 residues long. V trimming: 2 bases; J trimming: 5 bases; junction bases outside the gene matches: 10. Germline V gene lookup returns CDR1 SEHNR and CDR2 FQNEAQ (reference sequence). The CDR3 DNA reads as TGTGCCAGCAGCTTATGGCAGGGGGCATGGGGGGAGACCCAGTACTTC. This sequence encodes CASSLWQGAWGETQYF.